Below, 29 T cell receptor beta chains from the same sample are listed, as sequenced in a study of vaccination and CD4 T cells after COVID-19. No antigen has been identified for these receptors. Treatment reported: approximately 9-day PBMC culture with coronavirus spike peptide pools or control peptides (ViraFEST assay). The Oncomine TCR Beta short-read assay generated sequence data from the DNA of cultured CD4+ T cells. In TCRdb, the PCR reads were re-called with MiXCR into one record per CDR3 protein. This sample has roughly 14,000 distinct CDR3 sequences, with about two fifths found just once. The specimen comprised CD4+ T cells from blood, cultured in vitro, sampled before SARS-CoV-2 vaccination. These receptors all stem from a human donor who had recovered from COVID-19.

A few counts support this clonotype. The J gene is TRBJ2-7, the V gene TRBV25-1; TRBD1 is a possible D gene (6 bases). This CDR3 spans 14 amino acids. Germline CDR1 reads MGHDK; CDR2 reads SYGVNS. V gave up 5 bases and J gave up 4 bases, with 15 bases separating them. The CDR3 sequence: CASSLGQGRYEQYF. In nucleotides, the CDR3 is TGTGCCAGCAGTTTAGGGCAGGGGCGTTACGAGCAGTACTTC.

The gene calls are TRBV18 and TRBJ1-5; 7 nucleotides line up with TRBD1. The CDR3 is made up of 13 amino acids. V shed 8 bases and J 3 bases; nucleotides not matched to a gene: 4. CDR1 is KGHSH, CDR2 LQKENI, per germline. The chain's CDR3 is CASPTGPNQPQHF. For the CDR3, the DNA is TGTGCCAGCCCGACAGGGCCCAATCAGCCCCAGCATTTT.

This clonotype has a handful of counts. This chain's CDR3 is CASSLRGQNQPQHF. The CDR3 DNA sequence: TGTGCCAGCAGCTTAAGGGGACAGAATCAGCCCCAGCATTTT. This rearrangement joins TRBV7-2 to TRBJ1-5, with 7 bases that match TRBD1. This CDR3 is built from 14 residues. Germline trimming cut 2 bases from V and 4 bases from J; bases unmatched to any gene: 2. Germline CDR1 and CDR2: SGHTA and FQGNSA.

The CDR3 bases are TGTGCCAGCGAGAAAGGGGGCAGCGGTTCACCCCTCCACTTT. Amino acids: CASEKGGSGSPLHF. This chain links TRBV6-2 or TRBV6-3 with TRBJ1-6; 7 bases agree with TRBD1. The CDR3 has 14 residues. Per the germline V gene, CDR1 is MNHEY and CDR2 is SVGEGT. V shed 8 bases, J shed 9 bases, and the junction held 10 bases outside the gene matches.

A remark on this clonotype: Germline and junction disagree at one end, which may indicate a read error. This chain links TRBV7-3 with TRBJ2-5; no reliable D call. CDR1 is SGHTA, CDR2 FQGTGA, per germline. The CDR3 extends over 14 amino acids. Written as DNA, the CDR3 is TGTGCCGGCAGCCCGACCGCCTCGGGAGAGACCCAGTACTTC. Protein: CAGSPTASGETQYF.

This clonotype was seen a handful of times. CDR3 coding DNA: TGTGCCAGCAGTCACGAGCGGGAGGCAGGGACAGAGACCCAGTACTTC. Amino acid sequence: CASSHEREAGTETQYF. The chain is built from TRBV7-2 and TRBJ2-5; the match to TRBD2 covers 9 bases. Germline CDR1 is SGHTA and CDR2 is FQGNSA. This CDR3 is built from 16 residues. Germline trimming cut 6 bases from V and 4 bases from J; bases unmatched to any gene: 12.

V gene TRBV6-1 combines with J gene TRBJ2-7; D tentatively reads TRBD1 or TRBD2 (5 bases each). V was trimmed by 11 bases and J by 3 bases, leaving 17 bases between them. From germline, CDR1 is MNHNS and CDR2 SASEGT. The CDR3 spans 13 residues. For the CDR3, the DNA is TGTGCCGGAAGTCGGGACGGAGGCTACGAGCAGTACTTC. This sequence encodes CAGSRDGGYEQYF.

The chain is built from TRBV28 and TRBJ2-1, with D perhaps being TRBD1 or TRBD2 (7 bases each). Germline CDR1 MDHEN, CDR2 SYDVKM. This CDR3 contains 14 residues. Trimming stripped 7 bases from V and 2 bases from J, with 12 bases between. The CDR3 DNA follows: TGTGCCAGCACAGGGGGGGTCCCCTACAATGAGCAGTTCTTC. Amino acids: CASTGGVPYNEQFF.

The chain couples TRBV15 to TRBJ1-4; 8 nucleotides align to TRBD1. Germline lookup yields CDR1 LNHNV and CDR2 YYDKDF (reference sequence). The V and J ends lost 3 bases and 7 bases, in that order; junction bases with no gene match: 7. The CDR3 has 15 residues. The CDR3 loop is CATSREQGAAEKLFF. The DNA for the CDR3 is TGTGCCACCAGCAGGGAGCAGGGGGCGGCTGAAAAACTGTTTTTT. Full variable domain (rest looked up from reference TRBV15 and TRBJ1-4): DAMVIQNPRYQVTQFGKPVTLSCSQTLNHNVMYWYQQKSSQAPKLLFHYYDKDFNNEADTPDNFQSRRPNTSFCFLDIRSPGLGDTAMYLCATSREQGAAEKLFFGSGTQLSVL.

In its sample, this clonotype was seen a few times. The V call is TRBV29-1, the J call TRBJ2-2; 7 bases are a match to TRBD1. V gave up 7 bases and J gave up 5 bases; unmatched junction bases: 7. This CDR3 contains 13 residues. From germline, CDR1 is SQVTM and CDR2 ANQGSEA. The CDR3 is CSAAEQGTGELFF. The CDR3 coding sequence is TGCAGCGCCGCGGAACAGGGGACCGGGGAGCTGTTTTTT.

The rearrangement joins TRBV6-1 to TRBJ2-2; D not certain. V gave up 7 bases and J gave up 2 bases, with 20 bases separating them. Germline V CDR1 and CDR2: MNHNS, SASEGT. The CDR3 is 17 residues long. The CDR3 nucleotides read TGTGCCAGCACCCACCGAGCCCCACCGACAAACACCGGGGAGCTGTTTTTT. It specifies CASTHRAPPTNTGELFF.

The chain uses TRBV6-5 and TRBJ2-3; 8 bases are a match to TRBD1. Unmatched junction bases numbered 1, after V lost 2 bases and J lost 3 bases. The CDR3 has 14 amino acids. The germline V gene has CDR1 MNHEY and CDR2 SVGAGI. In DNA form, the CDR3 reads TGTGCCAGCAGTTACGACAGGGGAACAGATACGCAGTATTTT. Encoded protein: CASSYDRGTDTQYF.

This clonotype occurred a few times. The rearrangement links TRBV20-1 to TRBJ2-3; tentatively, D is TRBD2 (6 bases). Germline CDR1 reads DFQATT; CDR2 reads SNEGSKA (reference sequence). The CDR3 is 13 amino acids. V lost 5 bases and J 1 base, leaving 10 bases between the germline ends. CDR3 sequence (DNA): TGCAGTGCTGAGCCGGGAGGCACAGATACGCAGTATTTT. Protein: CSAEPGGTDTQYF.

The V call is TRBV5-6, the J call TRBJ1-2, with 9 bases aligning to TRBD1. Trimming took 0 bases from V and 4 from J; bases not matched to a gene: 7. The CDR3 runs to 16 residues. Germline V lookup: CDR1 SGHDT, CDR2 YYEEEE. CDR3 protein: CASSLVVGQGIYGYTF. Here the CDR3 DNA reads TGTGCCAGCAGCTTGGTTGTCGGACAGGGGATCTATGGCTACACCTTC.

This clonotype was seen a single time. The genes are TRBV5-1 and TRBJ1-2, with 10 bases aligning to TRBD1. The CDR3 is made up of 14 amino acids. V lost 4 bases to trimming and J lost 2 bases; unmatched junction nucleotides: 2. Looked up from germline, CDR1 is SGHRS and CDR2 is YFSETQ. CDR3: CASSLDRGNYGYTF. The CDR3 coding sequence is TGCGCCAGCAGCCTGGACAGGGGGAACTATGGCTACACCTTC.

J is TRBJ2-3 and V is TRBV10-2; D gene uncertain. This CDR3 comprises 13 residues. V gave up 2 bases and J gave up 0 bases, with 3 bases separating them. Germline CDR1 and CDR2: WSHSY and SAAADI. The CDR3 is CASSELSTDTQYF. CDR3 bases: TGCGCCAGCAGTGAGCTTAGCACAGATACGCAGTATTTT.

The rearrangement uses TRBV2 and TRBJ2-7, with 7 bases identical to TRBD1. V gave up 4 bases and J gave up 3 bases; unmatched junction bases: 3. The germline CDR1 and CDR2 sequences are SNHLY and FYNNEI. This CDR3 has 13 residues. CDR3: CASSGGTDYEQYF. The CDR3 nucleotides are TGTGCCAGCAGTGGGGGGACAGACTACGAGCAGTACTTC.

The rearrangement links TRBV20-1 to TRBJ2-3; D gene ambiguous. This CDR3 region has 12 residues. The V end was cut by 2 bases, the J end by 3 bases, with 6 bases between. Per the germline V gene, CDR1 is DFQATT and CDR2 is SNEGSKA (reference sequence). The CDR3, as DNA: TGCAGTGCTAGACCCACGACAGATACGCAGTATTTT. This codes for CSARPTTDTQYF.

J is TRBJ2-2 and V is TRBV6-1; TRBD2 agrees at 9 bases. V dropped 6 bases and J dropped 0; count of bases not matched to a gene: 2. Germline-derived CDR1 and CDR2 are MNHNS and SASEGT. The CDR3 sequence is 15 residues long. CDR3 in amino acids: CASRAGGPNTGELFF. In nucleotides, the CDR3 is TGTGCCAGCAGGGCGGGGGGGCCGAACACCGGGGAGCTGTTTTTT.

This clonotype is labeled large (0.1 to 1%). The chain carries TRBV2 and TRBJ2-4, with 10 bases identical to TRBD2. V was clipped by 8 bases and J by 1 base; unmatched bases: 11. This CDR3 contains 17 residues. Germline V gives CDR1 SNHLY, CDR2 FYNNEI. CDR3 in amino acids: CASGLAGVGAAKNIQYF. In DNA, the CDR3 is TGTGCCAGCGGGCTAGCGGGAGTGGGTGCGGCCAAAAACATTCAGTACTTC.

V usage is TRBV14 and J usage is TRBJ1-2; D unresolved. With 1 base removed from V and 4 bases from J, the gap between germline ends came to 4 bases. This CDR3 has 12 residues. The V gene's germline CDR1 is SGHDN and CDR2 FVKESK. The CDR3 is CASSQGLYGYTF. In DNA, the CDR3 is TGTGCCAGCAGCCAAGGACTCTATGGCTACACCTTC.

The CDR3 sequence: CASRPLAGGKDTQYF. The DNA of the CDR3 is TGTGCCAGCAGACCTCTAGCGGGGGGGAAAGATACGCAGTATTTT. This rearrangement joins TRBV6-4 to TRBJ2-3; 12 nucleotides line up with TRBD2. This CDR3 is 15 amino acids long. CDR1 and CDR2 (germline): MRHNA, SNTAGT. V shed 6 bases and J 5 bases; nucleotides not matched to a gene: 6.

V is TRBV12-3 or TRBV12-4 and J is TRBJ1-2, with 8 bases lining up with TRBD1. Germline trimming cut 5 bases from V and 6 bases from J; bases unmatched to any gene: 14. There are 16 residues in the CDR3. CDR3 DNA sequence: TGTGCCAGCAGTCCACCCCGGGACAGGCCCAGAGATGGCTACACCTTC. This translates into CASSPPRDRPRDGYTF.

In its sample, this clonotype was seen a few times. The rearrangement joins TRBV6-2 or TRBV6-3 to TRBJ1-1, with D uncertain. Looked up from germline, CDR1 is MNHEY and CDR2 is SVGEGT. V lost 3 bases to trimming and J lost 7 bases, with 6 bases between them. The CDR3 spans 11 residues. This CDR3 is CASSYIDEAFF. CDR3 bases: TGTGCCAGCAGTTATATTGATGAAGCTTTCTTT.

V is TRBV19 and J is TRBJ1-5; 7 nucleotides match TRBD1. The ends lost 6 bases at V and 6 bases at J; junction bases unmatched: 14. This CDR3 contains 16 residues. Germline CDR1 and CDR2: LNHDA and SQIVND (reference sequence). CDR3 sequence (DNA): TGTGCCAGTAGCTACAGCAGCAGGGGGGTCTTTCAGCCCCAGCATTTT. It is translated as CASSYSSRGVFQPQHF.

This chain joins TRBV28 and TRBJ1-3, with 7 bases lining up with TRBD1. The CDR3 spans 16 residues. Germline CDR1 is MDHEN and CDR2 is SYDVKM. Unmatched junction bases numbered 7, after V lost 5 bases and J lost 0 bases. CDR3 sequence (DNA): TGTGCCAGCAGTCCGGGGACAGTACGCTCTGGAAACACCATATATTTT. Translated, it gives CASSPGTVRSGNTIYF.

In its sample, this clonotype was seen a few times. The chain carries TRBV4-2 and TRBJ1-5; possibly TRBD1 for D (5 bases). The germline V gene encodes CDR1 LGHNA and CDR2 YNFKEQ. This CDR3 contains 17 residues. Trimming cost V 0 bases and J 5 bases, with 17 bases left between them. CDR3 coding DNA: TGTGCCAGCAGCCAAGATGTATTGCAGGGAGGGGATCAGCCCCAGCATTTT. This codes for CASSQDVLQGGDQPQHF.

This chain links TRBV19 with TRBJ1-1; D not resolved. CDR3 length equals 13 residues. Germline V CDR1 and CDR2: LNHDA, SQIVND (reference sequence). V was cut by 7 bases and J by 9 bases, with 18 bases left in between. CDR3 bases: TGTGCCAGTATTAACCGGGCAGAGAATAAAGCTTTCTTT. It translates to CASINRAENKAFF. The full variable domain, rest sourced from reference TRBV19 and TRBJ1-1, is DGGITQSPKYLFRKEGQNVTLSCEQNLNHDAMYWYRQDPGQGLRLIYYSQIVNDFQKGDIAEGYSVSREKKESFPLTVTSAQKNPTAFYLCASINRAENKAFFGQGTRLTVV.

This chain connects TRBV30 to TRBJ1-1; D is undetermined. This CDR3 is 12 amino acids long. Germline values: CDR1 GTSNPN, CDR2 SVGIG (reference sequence). Trimming cost V 4 bases and J 5 bases, with 11 bases left between them. The CDR3 here is CAWNRGLTEAFF. DNA for the CDR3: TGTGCCTGGAACCGAGGATTGACTGAAGCTTTCTTT.